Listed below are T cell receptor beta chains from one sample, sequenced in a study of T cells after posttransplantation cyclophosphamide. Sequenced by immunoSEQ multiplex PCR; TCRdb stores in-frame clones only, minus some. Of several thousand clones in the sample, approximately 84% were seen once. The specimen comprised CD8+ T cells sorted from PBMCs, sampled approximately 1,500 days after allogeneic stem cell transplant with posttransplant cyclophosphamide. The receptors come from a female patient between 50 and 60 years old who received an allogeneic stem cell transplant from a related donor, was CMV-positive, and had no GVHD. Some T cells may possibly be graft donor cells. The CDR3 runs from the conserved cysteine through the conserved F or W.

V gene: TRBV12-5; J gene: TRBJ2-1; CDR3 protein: CASGLGSVDEQFF
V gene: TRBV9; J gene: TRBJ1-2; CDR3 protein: CASSVGQYGYTF
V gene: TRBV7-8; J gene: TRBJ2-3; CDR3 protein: CASSLGWGGGGTDTQYF
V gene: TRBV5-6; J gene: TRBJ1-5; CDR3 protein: CASSAGTGGAGQPQHF
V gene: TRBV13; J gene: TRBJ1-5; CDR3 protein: CASSLGGGNQPQHF
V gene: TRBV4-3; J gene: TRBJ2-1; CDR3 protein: CASSQFDRFYNEQFF
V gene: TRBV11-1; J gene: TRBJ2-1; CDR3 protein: CASSLGGTGYNEQFF
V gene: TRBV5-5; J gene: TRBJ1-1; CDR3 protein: CASSQVIGGAEAFF
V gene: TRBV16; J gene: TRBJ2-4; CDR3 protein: CASTSGENIQYF
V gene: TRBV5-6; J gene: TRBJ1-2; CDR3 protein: CASSPVGVGDYGYTF
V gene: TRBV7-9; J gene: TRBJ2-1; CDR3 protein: CASSLGPSGRTYNEQFF
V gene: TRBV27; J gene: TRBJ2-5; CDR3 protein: CASGPFQETQYF
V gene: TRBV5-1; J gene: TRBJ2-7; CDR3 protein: CASSFDGVSGEQYF
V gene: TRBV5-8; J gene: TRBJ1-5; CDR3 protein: CASSWEEGARQPQHF
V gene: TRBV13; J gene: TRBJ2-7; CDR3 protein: CASSQDQQGEQYF
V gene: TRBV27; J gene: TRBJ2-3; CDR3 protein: CASSLTGTGQTTDTQYF
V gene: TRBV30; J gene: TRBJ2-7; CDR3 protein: CASSGDAYEQYF
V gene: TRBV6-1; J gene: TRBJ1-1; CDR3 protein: CASSWDRVHPEAFF
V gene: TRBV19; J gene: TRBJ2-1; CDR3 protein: CASSMGTANEQFF
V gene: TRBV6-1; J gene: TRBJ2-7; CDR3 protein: CASSEWQSSF
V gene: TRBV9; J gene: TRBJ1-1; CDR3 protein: CASSVSLNSPANTEAFF
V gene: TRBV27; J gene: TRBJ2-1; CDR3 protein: CASLPLSGSSYNEQFF
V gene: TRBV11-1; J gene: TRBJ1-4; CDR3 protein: CASSPRTATNEKLFF
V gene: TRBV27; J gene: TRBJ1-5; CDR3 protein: CASRLRGSNQPQHF
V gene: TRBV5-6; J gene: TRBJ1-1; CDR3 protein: CASSLGQLGGGGTEAFF
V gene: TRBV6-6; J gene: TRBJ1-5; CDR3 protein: CASSYSVDRRNQPQHF
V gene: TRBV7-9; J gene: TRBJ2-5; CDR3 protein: CASIVRATQYF
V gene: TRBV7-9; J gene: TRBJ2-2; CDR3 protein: CASSPTSGGNTGELFF
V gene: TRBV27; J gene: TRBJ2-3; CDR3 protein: CASSLTHSSTDTQYF
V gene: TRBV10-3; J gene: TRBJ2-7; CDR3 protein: CAISDLTGADEQYF